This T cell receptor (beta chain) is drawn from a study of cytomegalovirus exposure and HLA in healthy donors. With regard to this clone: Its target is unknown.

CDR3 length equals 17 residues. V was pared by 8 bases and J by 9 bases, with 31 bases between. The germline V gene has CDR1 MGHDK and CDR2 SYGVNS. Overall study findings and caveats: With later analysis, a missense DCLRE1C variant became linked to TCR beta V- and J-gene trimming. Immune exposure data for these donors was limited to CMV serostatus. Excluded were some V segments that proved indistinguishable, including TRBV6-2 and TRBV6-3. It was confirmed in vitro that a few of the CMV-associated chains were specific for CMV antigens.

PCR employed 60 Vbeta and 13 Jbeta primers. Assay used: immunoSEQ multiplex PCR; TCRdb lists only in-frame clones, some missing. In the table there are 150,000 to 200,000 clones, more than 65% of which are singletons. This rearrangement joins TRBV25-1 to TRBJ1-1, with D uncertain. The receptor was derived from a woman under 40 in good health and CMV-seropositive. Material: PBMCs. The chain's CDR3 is CASDSISNPIGGAKAFF. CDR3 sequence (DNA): TGTGCCAGCGACTCCATCTCAAATCCGATCGGTGGTGCTAAAGCTTTCTTT.